This T cell receptor (beta chain) was captured by sequencing in a study of T cell responses to AZD1222 COVID-19 vaccine. The CDR3 runs 17 residues. Per the germline V gene, CDR1 is SGHRS and CDR2 is YFSETQ. Overall study results and limits: In all cases, repertoires were sampled only after the peak T cell response. Nearly half of spike-specific TCRs reportedly go after variant regions that carry no mutations. Spike-specific TCR breadth and depth went up after people got two AZD1222 doses.

TCRdb's copy holds only in-frame clones and misses some; the assay was immunoSEQ multiplex PCR. This table has 40,000 to 60,000 clones, approximately 86% appearing once. Worth noting for this clone: What it recognizes is unknown. The junction does not match germline at one end; this may be a read error.

The sequence was collected from an adult who received the AZD1222 COVID-19 vaccine. The sequenced sample was peripheral blood, obtained 28 days after the second AZD1222 dose. The rearrangement uses TRBV5-1 and TRBJ2-7, with 13 nucleotides matching TRBD2. In nucleotides, the CDR3 is TGCGCCAGCAGCTTGGGACTAGCGGGAGGAACCTCCCACGAGCAGTACTTC. Protein: CASSLGLAGGTSHEQYF.